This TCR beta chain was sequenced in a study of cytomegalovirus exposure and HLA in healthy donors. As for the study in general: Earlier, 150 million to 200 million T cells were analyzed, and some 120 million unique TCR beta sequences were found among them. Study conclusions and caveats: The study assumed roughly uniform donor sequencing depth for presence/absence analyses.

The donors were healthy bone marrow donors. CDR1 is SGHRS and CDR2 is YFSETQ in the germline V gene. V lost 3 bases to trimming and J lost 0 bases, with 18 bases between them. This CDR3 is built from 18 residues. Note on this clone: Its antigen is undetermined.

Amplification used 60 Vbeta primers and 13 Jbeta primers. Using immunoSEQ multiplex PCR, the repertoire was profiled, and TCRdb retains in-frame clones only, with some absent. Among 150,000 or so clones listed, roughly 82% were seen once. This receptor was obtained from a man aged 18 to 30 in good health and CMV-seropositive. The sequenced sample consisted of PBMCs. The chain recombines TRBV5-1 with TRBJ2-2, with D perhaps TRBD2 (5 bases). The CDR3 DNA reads TGCGCCAGCAGCTCAACGGGATTAGCGCATCCGAACACCGGGGAGCTGTTTTTT. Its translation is CASSSTGLAHPNTGELFF.